A single sample gave rise to the 17 T cell receptor beta chains below, sequenced in a study of T-cell memory formation after mild COVID-19. MiXCR, applied by TCRdb to the 5' RACE reads, yields one record per CDR3 protein. The sample lists about 270,000 distinct CDR3 sequences, roughly 16% occurring once. Specimen: PBMCs or a T cell subset sorted from them (not recorded which). These receptors all come from a man younger than 30 who had mild COVID-19 (a few samples of this study predate the infection). Cell type and time point are not known.

CDR3 region: CAWSGGSGLYNEQFF. The CDR3 DNA follows: TGTGCCTGGAGTGGGGGGAGCGGGCTCTACAATGAGCAGTTCTTC. This chain links TRBV30 with TRBJ2-1, with D possibly being TRBD2 (6 bases). The CDR3 is 15 amino acids. Germline CDR1 and CDR2: GTSNPN and SVGIG (reference sequence). Trimming took 1 base from V and 3 from J, leaving 13 bases between them.

This clonotype showed up just a few times. The V and J genes are TRBV12-3 or TRBV12-4 and TRBJ1-5; the D gene is possibly TRBD1 (6 bases). Trimming removed 5 bases from V and 6 bases from J, with 14 bases in between. The CDR3 consists of 14 residues. The CDR3 sequence is CASSPSTGVQPQHF. Here the CDR3 DNA reads TGTGCCAGCAGTCCATCGACAGGAGTTCAGCCCCAGCATTTT.

The chain carries TRBV15 and TRBJ1-5, with 7 bases that match TRBD1. Looked up from germline, CDR1 is LNHNV and CDR2 is YYDKDF (reference sequence). The CDR3 totals 13 residues. With V trimmed by 8 bases and J by 9 bases, 10 bases remained unmatched. CDR3: CATAGEGATPQHF. Here the CDR3 DNA reads TGTGCCACCGCCGGCGAGGGGGCGACGCCCCAGCATTTT.

The V and J genes are TRBV10-3 and TRBJ1-2; 7 positions agree with TRBD1. CDR1 and CDR2 from the germline V gene are ENHRY and SYGVKD. CDR3 size: 13 residues. V lost 5 bases and J lost 6; bases outside the gene matches: 6. The CDR3 loop reads CAISPQQGNGYTF. The CDR3 DNA reads TGTGCCATCAGTCCTCAACAGGGGAATGGCTACACCTTC.

The chain is built from TRBV20-1 and TRBJ1-5; a weak D match, TRBD1 (5 bases). Trimming left V 2 bases short and J 4 bases short, with 15 bases between. The CDR3 is 15 residues long. From germline, CDR1 is DFQATT and CDR2 SNEGSKA (reference sequence). CDR3 nucleotides: TGCAGTGCTAGACCAGCTGGGGCAGGAAATCAGCCCCAGCATTTT. This translates into CSARPAGAGNQPQHF.

There are a few counts of this clonotype. The rearrangement uses TRBV24-1 and TRBJ2-5; D gene unclear. Germline V lookup: CDR1 KGHDR, CDR2 SFDVKD. V lost 0 bases and J 5 bases, leaving 0 bases between the germline ends. The CDR3 loop spans 11 amino acids. CDR3 sequence: CATSDLETQYF. CDR3 in DNA: TGTGCCACCAGTGATTTGGAGACCCAGTACTTC.

This clonotype was observed a handful of times. This chain links TRBV4-1 with TRBJ2-1, with TRBD2 matching over 12 bases. J was trimmed by 1 base and V by 9 bases; bases with no gene match: 7. The germline V gene has CDR1 MGHRA and CDR2 YSYEKL. The CDR3 spans 16 residues. CDR3 amino acids: CASKASGGASYNEQFF. The DNA for the CDR3 is TGCGCCAGTAAGGCTAGCGGGGGGGCGTCCTACAATGAGCAGTTCTTC.

This clonotype was counted only a few times. V is TRBV5-6 and J is TRBJ2-1, with unresolved D. V was cut by 3 bases and J by 7 bases, with 8 bases left in between. This CDR3 contains 12 residues. In germline, CDR1 is SGHDT, CDR2 YYEEEE. CDR3 DNA: TGTGCCAGCAGCTCGACCCTAAATGAGCAGTTCTTC. Its protein is CASSSTLNEQFF.

This clonotype was recorded a few times. The V and J genes are TRBV20-1 and TRBJ2-2; D gene unclear. The CDR3 is 15 residues long. Trimming removed 1 base at V and 2 bases at J, with 11 bases between. Germline V gene lookup returns CDR1 DFQATT and CDR2 SNEGSKA (reference sequence). CDR3 nucleotide sequence: TGCAGTGCTAGAGTGGCTAGTATCAACACCGGGGAGCTGTTTTTT. It encodes CSARVASINTGELFF.

The chain couples TRBV5-8 to TRBJ1-6, with D possibly being TRBD1 (5 bases). Trimming pared 4 bases from V and 10 bases from J, leaving 18 bases between. CDR3 length equals 15 residues. CDR1 and CDR2 (germline): SGHTS, YDEGEE. For the CDR3, the DNA is TGTGCCAGCAGCGGGGGGGGTTGGGAAAACTCACCCCTCCACTTT. Amino acid sequence: CASSGGGWENSPLHF.

This sequence joins TRBV13 and TRBJ2-7; D is unclear. Between the trimmed V and J ends, which lost 5 bases and 0 bases, there was a span of 14 bases. Germline-derived CDR1 and CDR2 are PRHDT and FYEKMQ (reference sequence). The CDR3 is 15 amino acids. The CDR3 spells CASSPSGSLSYEQYF. As DNA, the CDR3 is TGTGCCAGCAGCCCCTCCGGGTCCCTCTCCTACGAGCAGTACTTC.

This clonotype came up many times. This chain links TRBV29-1 with TRBJ2-2; D not certain. From germline, CDR1 is SQVTM and CDR2 ANQGSEA. V was trimmed by 0 bases and J by 7 bases, leaving 15 bases between them. The CDR3 loop spans 15 amino acids. The CDR3 here is CSVEDQSGLSGELFF. The DNA of the CDR3 is TGCAGCGTTGAAGATCAATCGGGTCTCAGCGGGGAGCTGTTTTTT.

The chain is built from TRBV11-2 and TRBJ2-7, with a weak D call TRBD1 (6 bases). Germline V lookup: CDR1 SGHAT, CDR2 FQNNGV. Between the trimmed V and J ends, which lost 2 bases and 2 bases, there was a span of 7 bases. This CDR3 has 13 residues. The CDR3 here is CASSLTGTYEQYV. In DNA form, the CDR3 reads TGTGCCAGCAGCTTAACAGGGACCTACGAGCAGTACGTC.

The chain uses TRBV20-1 and TRBJ2-1; 10 bases agree with TRBD1. After removal of 6 bases from V and 7 bases from J, the junction contained 9 bases not matched to a gene. The CDR3 contains 14 residues. Germline V lookup: CDR1 DFQATT, CDR2 SNEGSKA (reference sequence). CDR3: CSALGQGKGNEQFF. CDR3 coding DNA: TGCAGTGCGCTGGGACAGGGGAAGGGGAATGAGCAGTTCTTC.

The DNA of the CDR3 is TGTGCCAGCAGCCAAGGAGCGGGTCGCTACGAGCAGTACTTC. Its translation: CASSQGAGRYEQYF. The rearrangement links TRBV14 to TRBJ2-7; D is possibly TRBD2 (6 bases). The germline V and J ends were trimmed by 1 base and 3 bases, with 10 bases remaining between them. This CDR3 region has 14 residues. CDR1 is SGHDN and CDR2 is FVKESK in the germline V gene.

In this sample, this clonotype turned up a few times. J is TRBJ2-5 and V is TRBV6-2 or TRBV6-3, with TRBD1 matching over 7 bases. The J segment lost 7 bases and the V segment lost 7 bases, leaving 6 bases of the junction unmatched. This CDR3 is built from 12 residues. The germline gives CDR1 MNHEY, CDR2 SVGEGT. The CDR3 DNA is TGTGCCAGCAAACGGGACAGCGGGACCCAGTACTTC. Translation: CASKRDSGTQYF.

The chain recombines TRBV5-4 with TRBJ2-6, with no clear D. V was pared by 4 bases and J by 0 bases, with 8 bases between. Germline V gene data show CDR1 as SGHNT and CDR2 as YYREEE (reference sequence). The CDR3 runs to 15 residues. The CDR3 reads CASSLDLSGANVLTF. CDR3 nucleotide sequence: TGTGCCAGCAGCCTGGACCTCTCTGGGGCCAACGTCCTGACTTTC.